A single sample is the source of the 16 T cell receptor beta chains below, sequenced in a study of spatial heterogeneity in lung cancer. Findings of the study overall: Counts that tracked tumor mutation counts were those of expanded intratumoral alpha and beta TCRs.

Documented time point: sample taken at primary tumor resection. TCRdb used MiXCR to reprocess the 5' RACE reads, holding one entry per CDR3 protein. The sample lists thousands of distinct CDR3 sequences, about 26% occurring once. Their antigen targets remain unknown. Source: lung tumor tissue, taken at surgery. These receptors were collected from a male donor with early-stage non-small cell lung cancer.

By share, this clonotype ranks as medium-sized. The rearrangement joins TRBV20-1 to TRBJ2-3, with D unclear. V dropped 3 bases and J dropped 4 bases, with 8 bases sitting between them. Germline loops: CDR1 DFQATT, CDR2 SNEGSKA (reference sequence). CDR3 length equals 12 residues. Here the CDR3 reads CSARRHADTQYF. In DNA, the CDR3 is TGCAGTGCTAGGAGACATGCAGATACGCAGTATTTT.

Regarding this clonotype: An end of the junction does not agree with germline; a read error may underlie this. J is TRBJ2-3 and V is TRBV27; D tentatively reads TRBD1 or TRBD2 (6 bases each). CDR1 MNHEY and CDR2 SMNVEV come from the germline V gene (reference sequence). The CDR3 totals 16 residues. The CDR3: CVSSPKGGGGTDTQYF. Written as DNA, the CDR3 is TGTGTCAGCAGCCCTAAGGGGGGAGGCGGCACAGATACGCAGTATTTT.

The table lists this clonotype with a few counts. The chain recombines TRBV5-6 with TRBJ2-5; unclear D gene. Trimming left V 2 bases short and J 5 bases short, with 16 bases between. Per germline, CDR1 SGHDT and CDR2 YYEEEE. The CDR3 contains 15 residues. CDR3 loop: CASSFGGIVGETQYF. CDR3 sequence (DNA): TGTGCCAGCAGCTTTGGTGGAATAGTGGGTGAGACCCAGTACTTC.

In its sample, this clonotype is large (0.1 to 1%). The V call is TRBV11-2, the J call TRBJ2-3; D is perhaps TRBD2 (6 bases). Germline V gene data show CDR1 as SGHAT and CDR2 as FQNNGV. This CDR3 comprises 15 residues. V was shortened by 6 bases and J by 1 base, with 14 bases between the two germline ends. The CDR3 region is CASRSSGFGTDTQYF. CDR3 nucleotides: TGTGCCAGCAGGTCAAGCGGGTTCGGCACAGATACGCAGTATTTT.

This rearrangement joins TRBV9 to TRBJ2-3, with D unclear. Germline lookup yields CDR1 SGDLS and CDR2 YYNGEE. V lost 3 bases to trimming and J lost 1 base, with 9 bases between them. The CDR3 consists of 14 residues. The CDR3 reads CASSAEWGTDTQYF. The CDR3 coding sequence is TGTGCCAGCAGCGCAGAATGGGGCACAGATACGCAGTATTTT.

This clonotype was seen more than once but under ten times. The rearrangement joins TRBV5-1 to TRBJ2-3; D possibly matches TRBD1 or TRBD2 (5 bases each). Germline CDR1 and CDR2: SGHRS and YFSETQ. Between the trimmed V and J ends, which lost 4 bases and 6 bases, there was a span of 12 bases. The CDR3 extends over 13 amino acids. CDR3 in amino acids: CASSEGPPDTQYF. In nucleotides, the CDR3 is TGCGCCAGCAGCGAGGGACCGCCGGATACGCAGTATTTT.

This clonotype was picked up a small number of times. The chain couples TRBV6-2 or TRBV6-3 to TRBJ1-5; tentative D call: TRBD1 (6 bases). Trimming shortened V by 5 bases and J by 9 bases, and 17 bases separated the two germline ends. In germline, CDR1 is MNHEY, CDR2 SVGEGT. CDR3 length equals 14 residues. CDR3 amino acids: CASSPGQVGRPQHF. CDR3 nucleotide sequence: TGTGCCAGCAGTCCGGGACAAGTGGGGAGGCCCCAGCATTTT.

Relative to its sample, this clonotype is large. The rearrangement uses TRBV13 and TRBJ2-5, with D tentatively TRBD1 or TRBD2 (5 bases each). V lost 0 bases and J 4 bases, leaving 12 bases between the germline ends. The CDR3 sequence is 15 residues long. Germline V gene data show CDR1 as PRHDT and CDR2 as FYEKMQ (reference sequence). This CDR3 is CASSLGGDLRETQYF. The DNA of the CDR3 is TGTGCCAGCAGCTTAGGAGGGGACCTTAGAGAGACCCAGTACTTC.

This clonotype was seen more than once but under ten times. The genes are TRBV28 and TRBJ1-5; D gene unclear. This CDR3 is 15 amino acids long. Germline CDR1 MDHEN, CDR2 SYDVKM. Between the trimmed V and J ends, which lost 3 bases and 0 bases, there was a span of 9 bases. CDR3 sequence: CASSFFKYSNQPQHF. CDR3 nucleotide sequence: TGTGCCAGCAGTTTCTTCAAATATAGCAATCAGCCCCAGCATTTT.

By its share, this clonotype is medium-sized. The chain carries TRBV5-1 and TRBJ2-1; TRBD2 agrees at 8 bases. Unmatched junction bases numbered 13, after V lost 4 bases and J lost 7 bases. CDR1 and CDR2 (germline): SGHRS, YFSETQ. The CDR3 sequence is 16 residues long. DNA of the CDR3: TGCGCCAGCAGCCCGGAAGCGGGAGCCGGATTAAATGAGCAGTTCTTC. It codes for CASSPEAGAGLNEQFF.

To note about this clonotype: The junction does not match germline at one end; this may be a read error. The chain couples TRBV3-1 to TRBJ2-7, with TRBD1 as a possible D gene (5 bases). Germline loops: CDR1 LGHDT, CDR2 YNNKEL (reference sequence). The CDR3 runs 13 residues. The CDR3 DNA is TGTGCCAGCAGCCAACAGGGATATGTGGGGAACAACTTC. This codes for CASSQQGYVGNNF.

This clonotype is judged medium-sized. The chain is built from TRBV7-9 and TRBJ2-1; tentatively, D is TRBD2 (6 bases). V lost 4 bases, J lost 4 bases, and 14 bases lay in between. The CDR3 sequence is 15 residues long. Germline CDR1 and CDR2: SEHNR and FQNEAQ (reference sequence). The CDR3 sequence: CASSSRVGTYNEQFF. DNA of the CDR3: TGTGCCAGCAGCTCGAGGGTCGGGACTTACAATGAGCAGTTCTTC.

This clonotype is categorized as medium-sized. V usage is TRBV14 and J usage is TRBJ2-5, with D perhaps TRBD2 (5 bases). CDR1 is SGHDN and CDR2 is FVKESK in the germline V gene. This CDR3 has 13 residues. The germline V and J ends were trimmed by 4 bases and 5 bases, with 11 bases remaining between them. The chain's CDR3 is CASSLGAQETQYF. The CDR3, as DNA: TGTGCCAGCAGCCTGGGAGCTCAGGAGACCCAGTACTTC.

This clonotype was seen more than once but under ten times. This chain connects TRBV12-3 or TRBV12-4 to TRBJ2-3; D remains unclear. CDR3 length: 13 amino acids. The germline V and J ends were trimmed by 5 bases and 5 bases, with 11 bases remaining between them. The CDR3 loop reads CASSLLRRDTQYF. CDR3 in DNA: TGTGCCAGCAGTCTTCTCCGAAGAGATACGCAGTATTTT.

V gene TRBV6-5 combines with J gene TRBJ2-3; 12 bases are shared with TRBD2. The CDR3 loop spans 15 amino acids. Germline CDR1 reads MNHEY; CDR2 reads SVGAGI. Trimming took 6 bases from V and 4 from J; bases not matched to a gene: 5. DNA for the CDR3: TGTGCCAGCAGATCACTAGCGGGAGGCCCAGATACGCAGTATTTT. It specifies CASRSLAGGPDTQYF.

This clonotype showed up many times. This chain connects TRBV7-9 to TRBJ1-4; no clear D gene. Germline CDR1 SEHNR, CDR2 FQNEAQ (reference sequence). The CDR3 has 15 residues. Trimming stripped 3 bases from V and 0 bases from J, with 8 bases between. CDR3 sequence reads: CASSFPATTNEKLFF. CDR3 sequence (DNA): TGTGCCAGCAGCTTCCCGGCCACAACTAATGAAAAACTGTTTTTT.